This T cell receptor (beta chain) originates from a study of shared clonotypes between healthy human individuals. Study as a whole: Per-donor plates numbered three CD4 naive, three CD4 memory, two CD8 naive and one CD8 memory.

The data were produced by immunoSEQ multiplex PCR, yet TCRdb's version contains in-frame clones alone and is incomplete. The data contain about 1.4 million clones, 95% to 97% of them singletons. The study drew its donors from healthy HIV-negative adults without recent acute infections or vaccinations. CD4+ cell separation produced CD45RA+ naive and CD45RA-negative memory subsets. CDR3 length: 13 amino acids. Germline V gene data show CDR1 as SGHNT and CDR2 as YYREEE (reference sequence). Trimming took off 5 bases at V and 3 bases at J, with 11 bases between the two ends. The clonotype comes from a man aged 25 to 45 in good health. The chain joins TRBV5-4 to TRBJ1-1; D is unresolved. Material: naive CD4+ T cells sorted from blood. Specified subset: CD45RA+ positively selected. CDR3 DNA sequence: TGTGCCAGCAGTTTTGACCGATACACTGAAGCTTTCTTT. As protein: CASSFDRYTEAFF.